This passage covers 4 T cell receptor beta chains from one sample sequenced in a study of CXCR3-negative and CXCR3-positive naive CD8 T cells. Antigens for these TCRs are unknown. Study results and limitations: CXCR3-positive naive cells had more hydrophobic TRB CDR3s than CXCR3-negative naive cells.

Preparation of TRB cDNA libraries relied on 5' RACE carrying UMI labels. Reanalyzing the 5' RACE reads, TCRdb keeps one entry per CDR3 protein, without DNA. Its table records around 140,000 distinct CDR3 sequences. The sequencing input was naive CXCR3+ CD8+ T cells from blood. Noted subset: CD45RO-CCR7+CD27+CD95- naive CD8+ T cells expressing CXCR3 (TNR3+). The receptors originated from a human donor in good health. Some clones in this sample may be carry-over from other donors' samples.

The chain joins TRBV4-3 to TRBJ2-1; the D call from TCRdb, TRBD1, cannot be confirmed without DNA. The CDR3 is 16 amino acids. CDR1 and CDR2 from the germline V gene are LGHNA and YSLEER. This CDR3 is CASSQGQGRTYNEQFF.

CDR3: CASSFGFTEQFF. The chain combines TRBV12-3 or TRBV12-4 with TRBJ2-1. This CDR3 is built from 12 residues.

This chain's CDR3 is CASSLGEEVGYTF. The rearrangement links TRBV5-1 to TRBJ1-2. Germline V gene data show CDR1 as SGHRS and CDR2 as YFSETQ. The CDR3 runs 13 residues.

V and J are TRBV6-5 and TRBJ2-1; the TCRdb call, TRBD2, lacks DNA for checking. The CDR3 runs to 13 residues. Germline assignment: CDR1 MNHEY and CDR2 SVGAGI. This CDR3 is CASRLADYNEQFF.